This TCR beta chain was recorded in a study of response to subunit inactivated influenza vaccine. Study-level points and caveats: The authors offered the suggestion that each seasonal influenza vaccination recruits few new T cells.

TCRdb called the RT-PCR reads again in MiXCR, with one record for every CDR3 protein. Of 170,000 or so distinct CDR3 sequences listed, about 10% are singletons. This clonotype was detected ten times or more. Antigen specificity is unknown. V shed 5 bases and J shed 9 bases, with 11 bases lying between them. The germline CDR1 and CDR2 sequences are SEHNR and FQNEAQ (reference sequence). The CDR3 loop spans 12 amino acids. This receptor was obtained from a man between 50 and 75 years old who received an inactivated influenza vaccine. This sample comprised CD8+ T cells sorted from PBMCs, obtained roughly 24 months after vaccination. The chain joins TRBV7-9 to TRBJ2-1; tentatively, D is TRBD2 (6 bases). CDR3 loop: CASSPTSFEQFF. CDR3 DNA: TGTGCCAGCAGCCCAACTAGCTTTGAGCAGTTCTTC.